Listed here are 16 T cell receptor beta chains from one sample, sequenced in a study of T cells in Graves' hyperthyroidism and ophthalmopathy. What was amplified from RNA transcripts were TCR beta CDR3 regions. HTBI primers were used for first-round RT-PCR of the TCR CDR3. Each CDR3 protein gets one entry after TCRdb re-called the multiplex PCR reads with MiXCR. This table has 600,000 or so distinct CDR3 sequences, roughly 14% appearing once. Sequenced input: blood. Every receptor here comes from a woman in her 50s with Graves' ophthalmopathy.

This clonotype was observed at least ten times. This chain connects TRBV7-9 to TRBJ1-1; D possibly corresponds to TRBD1 (6 bases). The CDR3 covers 15 residues. Germline CDR1 reads SEHNR; CDR2 reads FQNEAQ (reference sequence). V gave up 5 bases and J gave up 5 bases, with 18 bases separating them. The CDR3 spells CASSPLGGSGTEAFF. CDR3 in DNA: TGTGCCAGCAGCCCACTCGGGGGCTCGGGGACTGAAGCTTTCTTT.

This clonotype has only a few counts. The chain combines TRBV9 with TRBJ1-1; D unclear. The V end lost 3 bases, the J end lost 3 bases, and 9 bases lay between the germline ends. The germline V gene encodes CDR1 SGDLS and CDR2 YYNGEE. CDR3 size: 13 residues. The CDR3 sequence is CASSAQMDTEAFF. CDR3 sequence (DNA): TGTGCCAGCAGCGCCCAAATGGACACTGAAGCTTTCTTT.

This clonotype was recorded at least ten times. The J gene is TRBJ2-7, the V gene TRBV7-9; D gene unclear. Trimming took off 5 bases at V and 2 bases at J, with 19 bases between the two ends. This CDR3 spans 16 amino acids. The germline V gene encodes CDR1 SEHNR and CDR2 FQNEAQ (reference sequence). CDR3 in amino acids: CASSPTGSPLAYEQYF. CDR3 nucleotide sequence: TGTGCCAGCAGCCCGACGGGCTCCCCCCTAGCCTACGAGCAGTACTTC.

This chain joins TRBV6-1 and TRBJ2-7; TRBD1 matches 8 bases. The CDR3 loop spans 16 amino acids. CDR1 and CDR2 from the germline V gene are MNHNS and SASEGT. J gave up 1 base and V 5 bases, and 10 bases lay outside the gene matches. The CDR3 bases are TGTGCCAGCAGTAGAAGTGGTGGACAGGGATCCTACGAGCAGTACTTC. Its protein product is CASSRSGGQGSYEQYF.

This clonotype was seen at least ten times. The gene calls are TRBV28 and TRBJ2-1; 7 bases line up with TRBD1. Germline lookup yields CDR1 MDHEN and CDR2 SYDVKM. This CDR3 is 15 amino acids long. V was pared by 5 bases and J by 8 bases, with 12 bases of the junction left unmatched. The CDR3 sequence: CASSAGTASRDEQFF. The CDR3 DNA follows: TGTGCCAGCAGTGCCGGGACAGCGTCTAGGGATGAGCAGTTCTTC.

This clonotype was detected ten times or more. J is TRBJ2-1 and V is TRBV5-6; 10 nucleotides align to TRBD2. There are 17 residues in the CDR3. Looked up from germline, CDR1 is SGHDT and CDR2 is YYEEEE. V shed 4 bases, J shed 5 bases, and the junction held 12 bases outside the gene matches. In nucleotides, the CDR3 is TGTGCCAGCAGCAAATTCGAGGGACTAGCGAGAAACAATGAGCAGTTCTTC. Translation gives CASSKFEGLARNNEQFF. Filled out from reference TRBV5-6 and TRBJ2-1, the complete variable domain reads DAGVTQSPTHLIKTRGQQVTLRCSPKSGHDTVSWYQQALGQGPQFIFQYYEEEERQRGNFPDRFSGHQFPNYSSELNVNALLLGDSALYLCASSKFEGLARNNEQFFGPGTRLTVL.

The V and J genes are TRBV6-1 and TRBJ2-5; the D is unclear. V gave up 6 bases and J gave up 5 bases, with 7 bases separating them. CDR1 is MNHNS, CDR2 SASEGT, per germline. This CDR3 is built from 11 residues. This chain's CDR3 is CASRNAETQYF. CDR3 DNA sequence: TGTGCCAGCAGAAACGCGGAGACCCAGTACTTC.

This clonotype was seen repeatedly, ten times or more. The rearrangement uses TRBV20-1 and TRBJ2-7, with unresolved D. CDR3 size: 14 residues. The V gene lost 6 bases and the J gene lost 2 bases, with 17 bases spanning the gap. Per the germline V gene, CDR1 is DFQATT and CDR2 is SNEGSKA (reference sequence). This CDR3 reads CSAPNRVSTYEQYF. Written as DNA, the CDR3 is TGCAGTGCCCCGAACCGGGTTTCTACCTACGAGCAGTACTTC.

CDR3: CASRVWVGGNYGYTF. Here the CDR3 DNA reads TGTGCCAGCAGAGTGTGGGTGGGAGGTAACTATGGCTACACCTTC. This rearrangement joins TRBV7-8 to TRBJ1-2; D remains ambiguous. The germline CDR1 and CDR2 sequences are SGHVS and FQNEAQ. With 6 bases removed from V and 1 base from J, the gap between germline ends came to 15 bases. The CDR3 loop spans 15 amino acids.

The genes are TRBV20-1 and TRBJ1-1, with D uncertain. The CDR3 contains 14 residues. CDR1 is DFQATT, CDR2 SNEGSKA, per germline (reference sequence). V was pared by 3 bases and J by 4 bases, with 15 bases between. CDR3 protein: CSASGGPVGTEAFF. CDR3 in DNA: TGCAGTGCTAGTGGTGGGCCGGTGGGCACTGAAGCTTTCTTT.

This clonotype was counted at least ten times. This chain links TRBV28 with TRBJ1-2; D is uncertain. V lost 3 bases and J lost 4, with 6 bases in between. The CDR3 covers 12 residues. The germline CDR1 and CDR2 sequences are MDHEN and SYDVKM. The chain's CDR3 is CASSFGPYGYTF. The CDR3 DNA follows: TGTGCCAGCAGTTTTGGTCCCTATGGCTACACCTTC.

Many counts were recorded for this clonotype. The chain joins TRBV18 to TRBJ1-4; no firm D call. The germline CDR1 and CDR2 sequences are KGHSH and LQKENI. V dropped 5 bases and J dropped 8 bases, with 15 bases sitting between them. This CDR3 contains 14 residues. The CDR3 spells CASSVAMAGEKLFF. The CDR3 nucleotides are TGTGCCAGCTCAGTGGCCATGGCGGGAGAAAAACTGTTTTTT.

This clonotype was detected ten times or more. In DNA form, the CDR3 reads TGTGCCAGCAGCACGACAGGGTTCACTGAAGCTTTCTTT. Translated, it gives CASSTTGFTEAFF. The chain links TRBV6-1 to TRBJ1-1, with TRBD1 identical over 7 bases. Germline lookup yields CDR1 MNHNS and CDR2 SASEGT. V gave up 6 bases and J gave up 4 bases; unmatched junction bases: 5. The CDR3 contains 13 residues.

The table lists this clonotype with a count of one. This chain links TRBV20-1 with TRBJ2-5; TRBD2 matches 12 bases. The J segment lost 3 bases and the V segment lost 5 bases, leaving 13 bases of the junction unmatched. There are 17 residues in the CDR3. The germline CDR1 and CDR2 sequences are DFQATT and SNEGSKA (reference sequence). In nucleotides, the CDR3 is TGCAGTGCTGGCGGGGGACTAGCGGGCGATCATGAAGAGACCCAGTACTTC. This translates into CSAGGGLAGDHEETQYF.

The sample holds a few counts of this clonotype. The gene calls are TRBV4-2 and TRBJ1-6, with D tentatively TRBD1 (6 bases). Germline loops: CDR1 LGHNA, CDR2 YNFKEQ. V lost 2 bases, J lost 0 bases, and 23 bases lay in between. CDR3 length: 21 residues. DNA for the CDR3: TGTGCCAGCAGCCAACCCCTCACCGCCGGACAGCGGAACTCCTATAATTCACCCCTCCACTTT. Translating it yields CASSQPLTAGQRNSYNSPLHF.

The chain couples TRBV19 to TRBJ2-1; tentatively, D is TRBD2 (6 bases). CDR3 length: 15 amino acids. Germline V lookup: CDR1 LNHDA, CDR2 SQIVND (reference sequence). Trimming removed 4 bases from V and 5 bases from J, with 15 bases in between. CDR3 residues: CASSTPWGGDNEQFF. The CDR3 nucleotides are TGTGCCAGTAGTACCCCGTGGGGAGGTGACAATGAGCAGTTCTTC.